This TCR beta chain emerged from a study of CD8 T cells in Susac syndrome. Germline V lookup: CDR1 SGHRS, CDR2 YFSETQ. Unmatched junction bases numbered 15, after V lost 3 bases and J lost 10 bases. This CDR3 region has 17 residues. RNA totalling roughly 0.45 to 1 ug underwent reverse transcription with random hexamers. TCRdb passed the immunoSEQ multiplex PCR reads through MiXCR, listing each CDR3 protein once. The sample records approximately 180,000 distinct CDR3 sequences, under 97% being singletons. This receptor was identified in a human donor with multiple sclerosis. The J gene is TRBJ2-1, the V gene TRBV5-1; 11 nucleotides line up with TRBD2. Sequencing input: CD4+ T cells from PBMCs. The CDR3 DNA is TGCGCCAGCAGCTCGACCGTTGGTAGCGGGGGGGCATGGGAGCAGTTCTTC. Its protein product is CASSSTVGSGGAWEQFF.